Following are 27 T cell receptor beta chains from one sample sequenced in a study of cytotoxic CD8 clonotypes in ibrutinib-treated CLL. Profiled with immunoSEQ multiplex PCR; TCRdb holds only in-frame clones, not every one. Among fewer than 400,000 clones listed, over 55% were seen once. The sample was PBMCs, taken after 36 months of ibrutinib treatment. Every receptor here comes from a human donor with chronic lymphocytic leukemia.

This clone has only one observation. This chain uses TRBV5-1 with TRBJ1-3; no reliable D call. CDR1 is SGHRS and CDR2 is YFSETQ in the germline V gene. V was clipped by 0 bases and J by 0 bases, with 10 bases between them. CDR3 size: 16 residues. The DNA for the CDR3 is TGCGCCAGCAGCTTGGGAGGTGTCCACTCTGGAAACACCATATATTTT. Its translation is CASSLGGVHSGNTIYF.

The chain recombines TRBV6-1 with TRBJ2-5; possibly TRBD1 for D (5 bases). Germline CDR1 and CDR2: MNHNS and SASEGT. The ends were cut back, 7 bases at V and 5 bases at J, with 14 bases in the middle. The CDR3 consists of 13 residues. The CDR3: CASMVSGRETQYF. Here the CDR3 DNA reads TGTGCCAGCATGGTTTCAGGGCGGGAGACCCAGTACTTC.

The V gene is TRBV7-2, the J gene TRBJ2-7, with a weak D call TRBD1 (5 bases). The V gene lost 3 bases and the J gene lost 0 bases, with 12 bases spanning the gap. Per germline, CDR1 SGHTA and CDR2 FQGNSA. This CDR3 contains 15 residues. The CDR3 DNA is TGTGCCAGCAGCTTGACAGTAATTAGCTCCTACGAGCAGTACTTC. It codes for CASSLTVISSYEQYF.

The gene calls are TRBV9 and TRBJ2-3; 10 nucleotides line up with TRBD2. Germline CDR1 and CDR2: SGDLS and YYNGEE. The V gene end was trimmed by 3 bases and the J gene end by 5 bases; junction bases not matched to a gene: 3. This CDR3 is 14 amino acids long. DNA of the CDR3: TGTGCCAGCAGCGCTAGCGGGAGAGGAGATACGCAGTATTTT. Its translation is CASSASGRGDTQYF.

The rearrangement uses TRBV29-1 and TRBJ2-2, with 8 bases identical to TRBD1. V gave up 7 bases and J gave up 6 bases; unmatched junction bases: 7. CDR3 length: 13 amino acids. CDR1 SQVTM and CDR2 ANQGSEA come from the germline V gene. The CDR3 loop reads CSARTGLAGELFF. The CDR3 bases are TGCAGCGCCCGGACAGGGTTAGCCGGGGAGCTGTTTTTT.

This clone was counted between two and nine times. The V gene is TRBV19, the J gene TRBJ1-5; TRBD1 is a possible D gene (5 bases). V was trimmed by 5 bases and J by 2 bases, leaving 13 bases between them. The CDR3 runs to 15 residues. CDR1 is LNHDA, CDR2 SQIVND, per germline (reference sequence). The CDR3 region is CASSLDTWGNQPQHF. The CDR3 DNA sequence: TGTGCCAGTAGTTTGGACACTTGGGGCAATCAGCCCCAGCATTTT.

The CDR3 DNA sequence: TGTGCCAGCAGCCAAGGATTTAGCGGGAGTCGTTACGAGCAGTACTTC. Translating gives CASSQGFSGSRYEQYF. This chain joins TRBV14 and TRBJ2-7; 9 bases are shared with TRBD2. Germline V lookup: CDR1 SGHDN, CDR2 FVKESK. After removal of 1 base from V and 4 bases from J, the junction contained 8 bases not matched to a gene. The CDR3 runs 16 residues.

The genes are TRBV11-2 and TRBJ2-5; 9 positions agree with TRBD2. CDR3 length equals 14 residues. V was pared by 5 bases and J by 5 bases, with 6 bases of the junction left unmatched. Germline V gene data show CDR1 as SGHAT and CDR2 as FQNNGV. The CDR3 sequence: CASSPWTSVETQYF. The CDR3 DNA reads as TGTGCCAGCAGCCCTTGGACTAGCGTCGAGACCCAGTACTTC.

The chain combines TRBV7-9 with TRBJ1-2, with 12 bases identical to TRBD1. V dropped 5 bases and J dropped 2; count of bases not matched to a gene: 6. The germline CDR1 and CDR2 sequences are SEHNR and FQNEAQ (reference sequence). There are 16 residues in the CDR3. CDR3 loop: CASSGRDRGPNYGYTF. The CDR3 nucleotides are TGTGCCAGCAGCGGCCGGGACAGGGGGCCCAACTATGGCTACACCTTC.

The V call is TRBV11-2, the J call TRBJ1-4; D uncertain. CDR3 length: 16 residues. Germline assignment: CDR1 SGHAT and CDR2 FQNNGV. The germline V and J ends were trimmed by 1 base and 2 bases, with 11 bases remaining between them. This CDR3 reads CASSLGLGMTNEKLFF. The DNA of the CDR3 is TGTGCCAGCAGCTTAGGTCTGGGTATGACTAATGAAAAACTGTTTTTT.

This clone was detected a few times. The same CDR3 is also encoded by other DNA sequences in this sample. The genes are TRBV19 and TRBJ2-5, with D uncertain. The CDR3 length is 13 residues. Germline values: CDR1 LNHDA, CDR2 SQIVND (reference sequence). Trimming stripped 3 bases from V and 2 bases from J, with 7 bases between. DNA of the CDR3: TGTGCCAGTAGTATTCCGGGTCAAGAGACCCAGTACTTC. This encodes CASSIPGQETQYF.

This rearrangement joins TRBV7-6 to TRBJ2-1, with TRBD1 as a possible D gene (6 bases). The CDR3 runs 16 residues. Deletions cut 3 bases from V and 7 bases from J, with 19 bases between. The germline gives CDR1 SGHVS, CDR2 FNYEAQ. The chain's CDR3 is CASSFLRANRENEQFF. Written as DNA, the CDR3 is TGTGCCAGCAGCTTCCTCCGGGCCAACAGGGAGAATGAGCAGTTCTTC.

V and J are TRBV6-5 and TRBJ2-7; tentative D call: TRBD1 (6 bases). There are 14 residues in the CDR3. Trimming cost V 6 bases and J 10 bases, with 22 bases left between them. Germline V lookup: CDR1 MNHEY, CDR2 SVGAGI. The CDR3 sequence is CASRTGTPSLGQYF. CDR3 sequence (DNA): TGTGCCAGCAGAACCGGGACACCCTCCCTTGGCCAGTACTTC.

The J gene is TRBJ2-3, the V gene TRBV5-6; maybe TRBD1 (5 bases). The germline CDR1 and CDR2 sequences are SGHDT and YYEEEE. Trimming removed 7 bases at V and 1 base at J, with 10 bases between. The CDR3 is 13 amino acids. The CDR3 here is CASHTTGTDTQYF. The DNA of the CDR3 is TGTGCCAGCCATACGACAGGCACAGATACGCAGTATTTT.

This CDR3 reads CASSLSGTPLREETQYF. The CDR3 nucleotides read TGTGCCAGCAGTTTATCGGGCACACCACTAAGAGAAGAGACCCAGTACTTC. The rearrangement links TRBV28 to TRBJ2-5; D is ambiguous. V gave up 1 base and J gave up 3 bases, with 18 bases separating them. The CDR3 extends over 17 amino acids. Per germline, CDR1 MDHEN and CDR2 SYDVKM.

This clone was picked up a small number of times. The V gene is TRBV19, the J gene TRBJ1-2; D gene uncertain. Germline CDR1 reads LNHDA; CDR2 reads SQIVND (reference sequence). The V and J ends lost 2 bases and 3 bases respectively, with 7 bases between them. This CDR3 comprises 13 residues. As DNA, the CDR3 is TGTGCCAGTAGTATACCCCCCTACTATGGCTACACCTTC. This encodes CASSIPPYYGYTF.

This chain links TRBV7-6 with TRBJ2-3; D is perhaps TRBD1 (5 bases). The CDR3 runs to 14 residues. The germline gives CDR1 SGHVS, CDR2 FNYEAQ. With 4 bases removed from V and 4 bases from J, the gap between germline ends came to 12 bases. The CDR3 bases are TGTGCCAGCAGCTGGCTCAAAGGGGCAGATACGCAGTATTTT. This sequence encodes CASSWLKGADTQYF.

The genes are TRBV5-6 and TRBJ1-1; no definite D call. Per germline, CDR1 SGHDT and CDR2 YYEEEE. The CDR3 totals 13 residues. Trimming removed 4 bases at V and 1 base at J, with 8 bases between. The CDR3 reads CASSRLGNTEAFF. DNA for the CDR3: TGTGCCAGCAGCCGCCTCGGGAACACTGAAGCTTTCTTT.

V gene TRBV7-8 combines with J gene TRBJ2-2; 10 bases match TRBD2. From germline, CDR1 is SGHVS and CDR2 FQNEAQ. V gave up 1 base and J gave up 7 bases; unmatched junction bases: 12. CDR3 length: 18 amino acids. CDR3 region: CASSLEPEREGRGGELFF. CDR3 in DNA: TGTGCCAGCAGCTTAGAGCCGGAGCGGGAGGGCCGAGGCGGGGAGCTGTTTTTT.

This sequence joins TRBV4-1 and TRBJ1-3; no clear D. The ends were cut back, 3 bases at V and 0 bases at J, with 12 bases in the middle. CDR1 MGHRA and CDR2 YSYEKL come from the germline V gene. This CDR3 comprises 16 residues. This CDR3 reads CASSHARRISGNTIYF. The CDR3 coding sequence is TGCGCCAGCAGCCACGCACGGCGGATCTCTGGAAACACCATATATTTT.

The CDR3 protein is CASSFGGSALDEQYF. The CDR3 nucleotides are TGTGCCAGCAGCTTCGGCGGTTCGGCTTTGGACGAGCAGTACTTC. The rearrangement uses TRBV11-2 and TRBJ2-7, with unresolved D. V gave up 3 bases and J gave up 5 bases, with 17 bases separating them. The germline V gene encodes CDR1 SGHAT and CDR2 FQNNGV. The length of the CDR3 is 15 residues. The full variable domain, with the rest looked up from reference TRBV11-2 and TRBJ2-7, is EAGVAQSPRYKIIEKRQSVAFWCNPISGHATLYWYQQILGQGPKLLIQFQNNGVVDDSQLPKDRFSAERLKGVDSTLKIQPAKLEDSAVYLCASSFGGSALDEQYFGPGTRLTVT.

The chain couples TRBV6-6 to TRBJ1-3; 7 nucleotides match TRBD1. The V gene's germline CDR1 is MNHNY and CDR2 SVGAGI (reference sequence). The J segment lost 4 bases and the V segment lost 7 bases, leaving 4 bases of the junction unmatched. This CDR3 has 13 amino acids. The CDR3 DNA is TGTGCCAGCACCCGGACAGGAGGAAACACCATATATTTT. It specifies CASTRTGGNTIYF.

V is TRBV5-1 and J is TRBJ1-3; D may be TRBD1 (5 bases). From germline, CDR1 is SGHRS and CDR2 YFSETQ. V lost 0 bases and J lost 5, with 12 bases in between. There are 15 residues in the CDR3. CDR3 region: CASSLVIGERNTIYF. The CDR3 DNA reads TGCGCCAGCAGCTTGGTAATAGGGGAACGAAACACCATATATTTT.

The chain joins TRBV12-5 to TRBJ2-7, with D uncertain. CDR1 is LGHNT, CDR2 FRNRAP, per germline. The CDR3 has 11 residues. Trimming shortened V by 6 bases and J by 3 bases, and 6 bases separated the two germline ends. The CDR3 DNA follows: TGTGCTAGTGGAGGAAACTACGAGCAGTACTTC. This translates into CASGGNYEQYF.

The chain recombines TRBV18 with TRBJ1-1; D is unresolved. Between the trimmed V and J ends, which lost 6 bases and 10 bases, there was a span of 27 bases. The CDR3 consists of 16 residues. CDR1 is KGHSH, CDR2 LQKENI, per germline. The CDR3 is CASSPKGAGLKEGAFF. Here the CDR3 DNA reads TGTGCCAGCTCGCCTAAGGGCGCTGGATTAAAAGAAGGAGCTTTCTTT.

The chain is built from TRBV5-4 and TRBJ2-7; the match to TRBD1 covers 9 bases. CDR1 and CDR2 from the germline V gene are SGHNT and YYREEE (reference sequence). The CDR3 contains 14 residues. The trim removed 3 bases at V and 2 bases at J, leaving 3 bases unmatched. The CDR3 DNA reads TGTGCCAGCAGCTCGCGGACAGGGGCCTACGAGCAGTACTTC. Residues: CASSSRTGAYEQYF.

The V and J genes are TRBV10-1 and TRBJ2-1; 10 nucleotides match TRBD2. Germline assignment: CDR1 WNHNN and CDR2 SYGVQD (reference sequence). The CDR3 has 14 amino acids. With 2 bases clipped from V and 5 bases from J, the junction kept 0 bases outside the gene matches. CDR3 nucleotides: TGCGCCAGCAGTGAGAGCGGGGGGGACAATGAGCAGTTCTTC. The encoded protein is CASSESGGDNEQFF.